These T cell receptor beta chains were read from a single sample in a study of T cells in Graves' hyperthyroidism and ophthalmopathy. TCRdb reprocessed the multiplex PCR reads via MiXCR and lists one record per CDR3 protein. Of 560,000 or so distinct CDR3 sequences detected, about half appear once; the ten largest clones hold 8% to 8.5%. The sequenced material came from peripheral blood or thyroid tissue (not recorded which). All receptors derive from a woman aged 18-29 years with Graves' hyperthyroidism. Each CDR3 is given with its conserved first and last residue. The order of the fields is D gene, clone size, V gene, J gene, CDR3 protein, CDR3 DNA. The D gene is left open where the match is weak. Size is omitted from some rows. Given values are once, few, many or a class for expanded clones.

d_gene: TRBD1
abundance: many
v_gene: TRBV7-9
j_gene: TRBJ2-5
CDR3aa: CASSLKSTGSETQYF
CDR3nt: TGTGCCAGCAGCTTGAAGTCGACAGGGTCGGAGACCCAGTACTTC

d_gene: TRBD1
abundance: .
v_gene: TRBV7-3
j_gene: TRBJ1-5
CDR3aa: CASGSARGRMSQPQHF
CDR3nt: TGTGCCAGCGGGTCTGCTAGGGGGCGGATGTCTCAGCCCCAGCATTTT

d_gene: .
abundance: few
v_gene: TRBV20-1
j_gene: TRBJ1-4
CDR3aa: CSARGQGATNEKLFF
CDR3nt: TGCAGTGCTAGAGGGCAGGGCGCAACTAATGAAAAACTGTTTTTT

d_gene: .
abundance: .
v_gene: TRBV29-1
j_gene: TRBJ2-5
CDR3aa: CSVAGGRETQYF
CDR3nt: TGCAGCGTTGCAGGGGGGAGAGAGACCCAGTACTTC

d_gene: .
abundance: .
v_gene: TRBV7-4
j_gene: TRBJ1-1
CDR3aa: CASSLGGTSGATEAFF
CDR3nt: TGTGCCAGCAGCTTAGGAGGGACTAGCGGAGCCACTGAAGCTTTCTTT

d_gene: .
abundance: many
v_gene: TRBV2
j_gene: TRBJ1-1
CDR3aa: CARSTEAFF
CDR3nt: TGTGCGAGGAGCACTGAAGCTTTCTTT

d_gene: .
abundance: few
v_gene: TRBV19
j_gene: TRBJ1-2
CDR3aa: CASSRRLYGYTF
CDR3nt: TGTGCCAGTAGTAGGAGACTCTATGGCTACACCTTC

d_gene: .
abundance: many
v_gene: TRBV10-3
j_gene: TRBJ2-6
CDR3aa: CAISEAQGGGANVLTF
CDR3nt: TGTGCCATCAGTGAGGCGCAGGGTGGCGGGGCCAACGTCCTGACTTTC

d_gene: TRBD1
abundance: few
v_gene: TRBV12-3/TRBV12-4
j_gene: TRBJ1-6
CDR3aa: CASSWDRIYSPLHF
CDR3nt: TGTGCCAGCAGTTGGGACAGGATCTATTCACCCCTCCACTTT

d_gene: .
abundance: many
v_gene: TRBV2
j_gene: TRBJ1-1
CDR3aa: CASSTTGSMNTEAFF
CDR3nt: TGTGCCAGCAGTACGACAGGCTCCATGAACACTGAAGCTTTCTTT

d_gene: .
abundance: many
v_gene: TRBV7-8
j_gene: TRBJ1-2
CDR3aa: CASSRAVGSYGYTF
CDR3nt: TGTGCCAGCAGCCGTGCGGTGGGGTCTTATGGCTACACCTTC